This TCR beta chain derives from a study of shared clonotypes between healthy human individuals. Whole-study results and caveats: Incompleteness in sorted-subset sequencing, despite large depth, was shown by rarefaction.

The CDR3 covers 17 residues. Germline values: CDR1 SGHTA, CDR2 FQGNSA. Between the trimmed V and J ends, which lost 1 base and 0 bases, there was a span of 13 bases. In this sample, this clone turned up once. The antigen is not known. Genomic DNA per cell subset filled all wells of several immunoSEQ plates. The protocol was immunoSEQ multiplex PCR, while the TCRdb copy is restricted to in-frame clones and leaves out a portion. The data show 2 million to 2.5 million clones, roughly 92% seen once. This receptor was taken from a man younger than 30 in good health. Some clones in this sample may be carry-over from other donors' samples. V is TRBV7-2 and J is TRBJ2-1; D is perhaps TRBD2 (6 bases). Sequenced material: naive CD4+ T cells from PBMCs. This sample's subset: CD45RA+ positively selected. CDR3 amino acids: CASSLGVSGSSYNEQFF. As DNA, the CDR3 is TGTGCCAGCAGCTTAGGGGTATCCGGGAGCTCCTACAATGAGCAGTTCTTC.